Listed below are T cell receptor beta chains from one sample, sequenced in a study of blood T cell repertoires in COVID-19. The data were produced by immunoSEQ multiplex PCR, yet TCRdb's version contains in-frame clones alone and is incomplete. This sample has over 150,000 clones, with roughly 87% found just once. The source material was peripheral blood. The source is a woman aged 70-85 years with COVID-19, enrolled during active disease. Each CDR3 is given with its conserved first and last residue. The D gene is left open where the match is weak. Rows may omit the clone size; those that give it use once, few, many or a size class.

clone size,J gene,D gene,V gene,CDR3 protein,CDR3 DNA
few,TRBJ1-2,TRBD1,TRBV7-9,CASNPDRADYGYTF,TGTGCCAGCAACCCAGACAGGGCGGACTATGGCTACACCTTC
NA,TRBJ1-1,TRBD1,TRBV2,CASSRDRSTEAFF,TGTGCCAGCAGTCGGGACAGATCCACTGAAGCTTTCTTT
once,TRBJ2-2,TRBD1,TRBV28,CASRSFSGTGNTGELFF,TGTGCCAGCAGATCGTTCTCCGGGACAGGGAACACCGGGGAGCTGTTTTTT
NA,TRBJ1-4,NA,TRBV12-3/TRBV12-4,CASSLWGGEKLFF,TGTGCCAGCAGTTTATGGGGGGGTGAAAAACTGTTTTTT
once,TRBJ2-2,NA,TRBV28,CASSLFPSAPGELFF,TGTGCCAGCAGTTTATTCCCCAGCGCGCCCGGGGAGCTGTTTTTT
NA,TRBJ2-1,TRBD2,TRBV11-2,CASSLGTSGRYEQFF,TGTGCCAGCAGCTTAGGGACTAGCGGGAGGTATGAGCAGTTCTTC
once,TRBJ1-5,NA,TRBV7-2,CASSSGTYSNQPQHF,TGTGCCAGCAGCTCCGGGACTTATAGCAATCAGCCCCAGCATTTT
NA,TRBJ2-1,NA,TRBV5-6,CASSPTPRGYNEQFF,TGTGCCAGCAGCCCTACCCCACGAGGATACAATGAGCAGTTCTTC
NA,TRBJ1-1,TRBD1,TRBV10-2,CASSATGGADTEAFF,TGCGCCAGCAGTGCCACAGGGGGCGCTGACACTGAAGCTTTCTTT
NA,TRBJ1-2,TRBD1,TRBV5-4,CASSLDRMAGYTF,TGTGCCAGCAGTTTGGACAGGATGGCGGGCTACACCTTC